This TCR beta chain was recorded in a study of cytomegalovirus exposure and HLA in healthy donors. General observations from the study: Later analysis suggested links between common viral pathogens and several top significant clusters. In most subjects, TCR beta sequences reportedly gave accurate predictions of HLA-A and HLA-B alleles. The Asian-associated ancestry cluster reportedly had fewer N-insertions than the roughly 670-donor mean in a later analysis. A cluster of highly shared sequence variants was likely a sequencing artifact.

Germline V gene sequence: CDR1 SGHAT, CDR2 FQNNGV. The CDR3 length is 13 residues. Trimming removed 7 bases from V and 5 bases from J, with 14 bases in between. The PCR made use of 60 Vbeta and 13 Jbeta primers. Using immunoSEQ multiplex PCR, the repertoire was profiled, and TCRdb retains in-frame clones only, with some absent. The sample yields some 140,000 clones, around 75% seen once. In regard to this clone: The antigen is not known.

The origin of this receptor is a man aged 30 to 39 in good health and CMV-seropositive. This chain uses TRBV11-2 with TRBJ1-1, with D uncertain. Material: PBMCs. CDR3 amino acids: CASKPSGVTEAFF. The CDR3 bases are TGTGCCAGCAAGCCAAGCGGGGTGACTGAAGCTTTCTTT.